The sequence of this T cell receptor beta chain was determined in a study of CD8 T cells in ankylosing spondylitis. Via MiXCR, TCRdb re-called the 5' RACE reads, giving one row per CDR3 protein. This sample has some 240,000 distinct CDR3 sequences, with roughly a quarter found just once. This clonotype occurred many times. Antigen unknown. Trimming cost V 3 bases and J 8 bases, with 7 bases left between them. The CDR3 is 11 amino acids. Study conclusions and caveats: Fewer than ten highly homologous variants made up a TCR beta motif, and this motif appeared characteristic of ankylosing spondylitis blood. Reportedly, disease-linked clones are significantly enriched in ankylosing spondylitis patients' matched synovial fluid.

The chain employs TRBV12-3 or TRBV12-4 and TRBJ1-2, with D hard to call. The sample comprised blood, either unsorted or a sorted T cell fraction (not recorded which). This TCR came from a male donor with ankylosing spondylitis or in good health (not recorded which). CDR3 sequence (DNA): TGTGCCAGCAGTTTCAAGCAGGGCTACACCTTC. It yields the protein CASSFKQGYTF.